The sequence of this TCR beta chain was determined in a study of sequential checkpoint blockade in melanoma. The treatment here: randomized to nivolumab then ipilimumab (arm A) or the reverse (arm B). Profiling relied on immunoSEQ multiplex PCR, and the TCRdb table lists in-frame clones only, not all of them. Among thousands of clones listed, about 26% were seen once. By frequency in the sample, this clone is medium-sized (0.01 to 0.1%). The source of this sequence is a human donor with melanoma. The source material was tumor tissue (inferred from file names), sampled from a patient given nivolumab and ipilimumab in sequence.

The CDR3 coding sequence is TGCGCCAGCAGTCTGGGAAACTACGAGCAGTACTTC. It translates to CASSLGNYEQYF. The chain uses TRBV10-2 and TRBJ2-7, with D hard to call. This CDR3 comprises 12 residues. V was trimmed by 5 bases and J by 3 bases, leaving 8 bases between them. Per germline, CDR1 WSHSY and CDR2 SAAADI.